The source of this TCR beta chain is a study of breast tumors, draining lymph nodes, adjacent tissues. Study results and limitations: Compared with lymph nodes, tumors were less diverse; compared with nontumor tissue, more. Findings are consistent with lymph node origin and intratumoral expansion of most tumor T cells. The lymph node origin of tumor T cells was framed as consistent with a hypothesis, not demonstrated.

The CDR3 has 12 amino acids. Germline values: CDR1 GTSNPN, CDR2 SVGIG (reference sequence). The V and J ends lost 0 bases and 3 bases respectively, with 6 bases between them. TCRdb re-derived calls from the multiplex PCR reads in MiXCR, one entry per CDR3 protein. Of 150,000 to 250,000 distinct CDR3 sequences listed, around 29% are singletons. The lymph nodes were axillary draining lymph nodes from breast cancer patients. As concerns this clonotype: The antigen is not known. This may be a read error, as it is one base from a much larger clone.

The specimen sequenced was axillary lymph node tissue. The chain links TRBV30 to TRBJ2-7; D remains unclear. This TCR derives from a female donor with breast cancer. Some clones in this sample may be carry-over from other donors' samples. Written as DNA, the CDR3 is TGTGCCTGGAGTGTACAGTTCTACGAGCAGTACTTC. The encoded protein is CAWSVQFYEQYF.